Presented here are 26 T cell receptor beta chains from one specimen sequenced in a study of radiotherapy plus CTLA-4 blockade in lung cancer. Repertoires were generated with immunoSEQ multiplex PCR, while TCRdb's copy carries only in-frame clones and drops some. The top ten clones hold roughly 3.3% of a sample with around 100,000 clones, roughly four fifths of them seen once. The sequenced sample was peripheral blood, obtained from a patient treated with radiotherapy plus ipilimumab. Every receptor here comes from a human donor with non-small cell lung cancer that progressed on radiotherapy plus ipilimumab. Some clones in this sample may be carry-over from other donors' samples.

This chain links TRBV19 with TRBJ1-6; 8 bases agree with TRBD1. From germline, CDR1 is LNHDA and CDR2 SQIVND (reference sequence). The J segment lost 5 bases and the V segment lost 2 bases, leaving 17 bases of the junction unmatched. The CDR3 extends over 20 amino acids. CDR3 loop: CASSIRGLAARQGNNSPLHF. CDR3 in DNA: TGTGCCAGTAGTATAAGGGGCCTCGCGGCAAGACAGGGGAATAATTCACCCCTCCACTTT. Full variable domain (rest looked up from reference TRBV19 and TRBJ1-6): DGGITQSPKYLFRKEGQNVTLSCEQNLNHDAMYWYRQDPGQGLRLIYYSQIVNDFQKGDIAEGYSVSREKKESFPLTVTSAQKNPTAFYLCASSIRGLAARQGNNSPLHFGNGTRLTVT.

The V gene is TRBV29-1, the J gene TRBJ2-7; D remains ambiguous. Germline V lookup: CDR1 SQVTM, CDR2 ANQGSEA. This CDR3 spans 13 amino acids. Trimming shortened V by 4 bases and J by 0 bases, and 10 bases separated the two germline ends. CDR3: CSVGPGSSYEQYF. The CDR3 DNA is TGCAGCGTTGGTCCCGGAAGCTCCTACGAGCAGTACTTC.

The chain carries TRBV7-2 and TRBJ2-4; 7 bases line up with TRBD1. The CDR3 totals 12 residues. The V gene end was trimmed by 6 bases and the J gene end by 8 bases; junction bases not matched to a gene: 4. Germline lookup yields CDR1 SGHTA and CDR2 FQGNSA. CDR3 sequence reads: CASSSGGDIQYF. The CDR3 DNA follows: TGTGCCAGCAGTTCAGGGGGTGACATTCAGTACTTC. The full variable domain, its missing parts supplied by reference TRBV7-2 and TRBJ2-4, is GAGVSQSPSNKVTEKGKDVELRCDPISGHTALYWYRQSLGQGLEFLIYFQGNSAPDKSGLPSDRFSAERTGGSVSTLTIQRTQQEDSAVYLCASSSGGDIQYFGAGTRLSVL.

V gene TRBV6-6 combines with J gene TRBJ1-5; 9 bases match TRBD1. V lost 7 bases and J lost 6; bases outside the gene matches: 7. This CDR3 is 14 amino acids long. Germline V gene lookup returns CDR1 MNHNY and CDR2 SVGAGI (reference sequence). Written as DNA, the CDR3 is TGTGCCAGCACCCCCAACAGGGGGCTTCAGCCCCAGCATTTT. As protein: CASTPNRGLQPQHF.

The chain carries TRBV9 and TRBJ2-5; TRBD1 or TRBD2 may be the D gene (5 bases each). The germline V gene encodes CDR1 SGDLS and CDR2 YYNGEE. V was clipped by 1 base and J by 5 bases, with 18 bases between them. This CDR3 comprises 16 residues. The CDR3 loop is CASSVTNGAGWETQYF. The CDR3 DNA follows: TGTGCCAGCAGCGTAACCAACGGGGCAGGGTGGGAGACCCAGTACTTC.

This chain links TRBV4-1 with TRBJ2-2, with 9 bases fitting TRBD1. CDR3 length equals 19 residues. V gave up 3 bases and J gave up 5 bases; unmatched junction bases: 16. Germline loops: CDR1 MGHRA, CDR2 YSYEKL. The CDR3 coding sequence is TGCGCCAGCAGCCACTCCTGGGACTCCGGGACAGGGTTTACCGGGGAGCTGTTTTTT. This sequence encodes CASSHSWDSGTGFTGELFF.

The rearrangement links TRBV7-2 to TRBJ1-5; D is possibly TRBD1 (5 bases). The length of the CDR3 is 15 residues. The V gene lost 6 bases and the J gene lost 4 bases, with 16 bases spanning the gap. Germline-derived CDR1 and CDR2 are SGHTA and FQGNSA. The CDR3: CASSPGLRMNQPQHF. CDR3 sequence (DNA): TGTGCCAGCAGTCCAGGGCTCCGGATGAATCAGCCCCAGCATTTT.

This CDR3 reads CASSLFASGGISSYNEQFF. In DNA, the CDR3 is TGTGCCAGCAGCTTGTTTGCTAGCGGGGGGATCAGCTCCTACAATGAGCAGTTCTTC. The chain links TRBV5-4 to TRBJ2-1; TRBD2 aligns across 11 bases. J gave up 0 bases and V 1 base, and 9 bases lay outside the gene matches. Germline assignment: CDR1 SGHNT and CDR2 YYREEE (reference sequence). This CDR3 contains 19 residues.

The chain carries TRBV28 and TRBJ1-4; D is unclear. V lost 3 bases, J lost 4 bases, and 9 bases lay in between. Germline V CDR1 and CDR2: MDHEN, SYDVKM. This CDR3 spans 14 amino acids. CDR3 bases: TGTGCCAGCAGTTTTTTCAGCTATAATGAAAAACTGTTTTTT. Translated, it gives CASSFFSYNEKLFF.

This chain connects TRBV7-9 to TRBJ1-1, with D unresolved. Germline V lookup: CDR1 SEHNR, CDR2 FQNEAQ (reference sequence). V shed 1 base and J shed 1 base, with 4 bases lying between them. This CDR3 contains 13 residues. CDR3 in amino acids: CASSLDTNTEAFF. The CDR3 DNA reads TGTGCCAGCAGCTTAGACACGAACACTGAAGCTTTCTTT.

V is TRBV5-1 and J is TRBJ1-4; tentative D call: TRBD1 (6 bases). Deletions cut 5 bases from V and 8 bases from J, with 16 bases between. Germline CDR1 and CDR2: SGHRS and YFSETQ. There are 14 residues in the CDR3. The CDR3 protein is CASRLQGSGEKLFF. DNA of the CDR3: TGCGCCAGCAGGCTACAGGGTTCGGGAGAAAAACTGTTTTTT.

Comment on this clone: The sample contains more than one DNA sequence encoding this CDR3. J is TRBJ2-1 and V is TRBV9, with TRBD2 matching 8 bases. The CDR3 is 16 residues long. The trim removed 0 bases at V and 7 bases at J, leaving 9 bases unmatched. CDR1 is SGDLS and CDR2 is YYNGEE in the germline V gene. The CDR3 DNA sequence: TGTGCCAGCAGCGTAGTGGTCGGGGGGGCGGGGAATGAGCAGTTCTTC. It yields the protein CASSVVVGGAGNEQFF.

The rearrangement uses TRBV7-2 and TRBJ2-1; TRBD2 matches at 11 bases. The CDR3 is 15 residues long. Trimming removed 2 bases from V and 6 bases from J; junction bases left unmatched: 3. Germline CDR1 reads SGHTA; CDR2 reads FQGNSA. The chain's CDR3 is CASSLSSGGPNEQFF. The CDR3 DNA is TGTGCCAGCAGCTTATCTAGCGGGGGGCCCAATGAGCAGTTCTTC.

The genes are TRBV7-9 and TRBJ1-4; D is unresolved. Germline V CDR1 and CDR2: SEHNR, FQNEAQ (reference sequence). The CDR3 totals 14 residues. V dropped 1 base and J dropped 8 bases, with 11 bases sitting between them. This CDR3 reads CASSLGGVGEKLFF. The CDR3 bases are TGTGCCAGCAGCTTAGGAGGAGTTGGGGAAAAACTGTTTTTT. The variable domain in full, completed from reference TRBV7-9 and TRBJ1-4, reads DTGVSQNPRHKITKRGQNVTFRCDPISEHNRLYWYRQTLGQGPEFLTYFQNEAQLEKSRLLSDRFSAERPKGSFSTLEIQRTEQGDSAMYLCASSLGGVGEKLFFGSGTQLSVL.

The chain carries TRBV5-4 and TRBJ2-1; D remains unclear. V was clipped by 4 bases and J by 4 bases, with 12 bases between them. The CDR3 spans 14 residues. The germline CDR1 and CDR2 sequences are SGHNT and YYREEE (reference sequence). The CDR3 loop reads CASSTDQPYNEQFF. The CDR3 nucleotides read TGTGCCAGCAGCACGGACCAGCCTTACAATGAGCAGTTCTTC.

The rearrangement links TRBV4-3 to TRBJ2-7; 8 nucleotides align to TRBD2. The CDR3 length is 15 residues. V was clipped by 4 bases and J by 7 bases; unmatched bases: 12. Germline V gene lookup returns CDR1 LGHNA and CDR2 YSLEER. CDR3 nucleotide sequence: TGCGCCAGCAGCCCGACTAGCGCACGGTCGGGTGAGCAGTACTTC. Translated, it gives CASSPTSARSGEQYF.

The chain links TRBV15 to TRBJ2-2; TRBD1 matches 9 bases. The germline V gene has CDR1 LNHNV and CDR2 YYDKDF (reference sequence). V trimming: 5 bases; J trimming: 5 bases; junction bases outside the gene matches: 6. This CDR3 has 15 residues. CDR3 in DNA: TGTGCCACCAGCGCAACAGGGGGCTGGACCGGGGAGCTGTTTTTT. Translated: CATSATGGWTGELFF.

This clone was detected only once. One end of the junction varies from germline; a read error may be responsible. The V and J genes are TRBV6-5 and TRBJ1-2, with 10 bases fitting TRBD1. Germline CDR1 is MNHEY and CDR2 is SVGAGI. This CDR3 contains 15 residues. CDR3 in DNA: TGTGCCAGCAGTCACTCCCCGGACAGGGGGACTGGCTACACCTTC. This gives the protein CASSHSPDRGTGYTF.

Of note for this clone: In the same sample, other DNA sequences code for this CDR3. The rearrangement uses TRBV5-1 and TRBJ1-1; D is uncertain. V was clipped by 0 bases and J by 2 bases, with 5 bases between them. Germline CDR1 reads SGHRS; CDR2 reads YFSETQ. CDR3 size: 13 residues. This CDR3 is CASSLASNTEAFF. CDR3 in DNA: TGCGCCAGCAGCTTGGCCAGCAACACTGAAGCTTTCTTT.

CDR3 nucleotides: TGCGCCAGCAGCCAAGAAGCCTTGACATTCAACTATGGCTACACCTTC. Protein product: CASSQEALTFNYGYTF. The gene calls are TRBV4-3 and TRBJ1-2; D uncertain. This CDR3 spans 16 amino acids. Trimming stripped 0 bases from V and 2 bases from J, with 13 bases between. Germline V gives CDR1 LGHNA, CDR2 YSLEER.

In its sample, this clone was seen once. The genes are TRBV4-1 and TRBJ1-2; no reliable D call. There are 14 residues in the CDR3. Trimming removed 1 base at V and 4 bases at J, with 10 bases between. The germline gives CDR1 MGHRA, CDR2 YSYEKL. The CDR3 protein is CASSQAVGGYGYTF. As DNA, the CDR3 is TGCGCCAGCAGCCAAGCCGTTGGAGGCTATGGCTACACCTTC.

V gene TRBV5-6 combines with J gene TRBJ2-7, with D possibly matching TRBD1 (6 bases). The CDR3 totals 16 residues. V was trimmed by 2 bases and J by 0 bases, leaving 15 bases between them. The germline CDR1 and CDR2 sequences are SGHDT and YYEEEE. CDR3 loop: CASSFYGQFSSYEQYF. CDR3 nucleotides: TGTGCCAGCAGCTTCTATGGACAGTTCAGCTCCTACGAGCAGTACTTC.

This clone was observed a single time. The CDR3 loop reads CASSLSKVEQGQGEQYF. The CDR3 DNA reads TGTGCCAGCAGTTTATCGAAGGTGGAACAGGGGCAGGGCGAGCAGTACTTC. The J gene is TRBJ2-7, the V gene TRBV27; 7 nucleotides agree with TRBD1. This CDR3 is built from 17 residues. Germline trimming cut 0 bases from V and 6 bases from J; bases unmatched to any gene: 14. The germline CDR1 and CDR2 sequences are MNHEY and SMNVEV (reference sequence).

There are a few counts of this clone. The chain uses TRBV9 and TRBJ1-6; 7 positions match TRBD1. The CDR3 runs to 17 residues. Germline loops: CDR1 SGDLS, CDR2 YYNGEE. Trimming removed 1 base from V and 8 bases from J; junction bases left unmatched: 12. CDR3 sequence: CASSVRQGFLRDSPLHF. CDR3 in DNA: TGTGCCAGCAGCGTAAGACAGGGTTTTCTACGGGATTCACCCCTCCACTTT. Complete variable domain (other parts from reference TRBV9 and TRBJ1-6): DSGVTQTPKHLITATGQRVTLRCSPRSGDLSVYWYQQSLDQGLQFLIQYYNGEERAKGNILERFSAQQFPDLHSELNLSSLELGDSALYFCASSVRQGFLRDSPLHFGNGTRLTVT.

The chain combines TRBV15 with TRBJ1-5; no definite D call. Trimming took 4 bases from V and 4 from J, leaving 20 bases between them. Germline values: CDR1 LNHNV, CDR2 YYDKDF (reference sequence). The CDR3 consists of 17 residues. In DNA, the CDR3 is TGTGCCACCAGCAAAGAGGCCGTTGGGGTTGGGAATCAGCCCCAGCATTTT. Encoded protein: CATSKEAVGVGNQPQHF. Using reference TRBV15 and TRBJ1-5 for the parts outside the CDR3, the full variable domain is DAMVIQNPRYQVTQFGKPVTLSCSQTLNHNVMYWYQQKSSQAPKLLFHYYDKDFNNEADTPDNFQSRRPNTSFCFLDIRSPGLGDTAMYLCATSKEAVGVGNQPQHFGDGTRLSIL.

The chain carries TRBV9 and TRBJ2-7; a weak D match, TRBD1 (6 bases). CDR1 SGDLS and CDR2 YYNGEE come from the germline V gene. This CDR3 contains 16 residues. V was shortened by 4 bases and J by 2 bases, with 19 bases between the two germline ends. The DNA of the CDR3 is TGTGCCAGCAGCCCCATCAGTGACGGGACAACCTACGAGCAGTACTTC. Translation gives CASSPISDGTTYEQYF. Full variable domain (remainder filled in from reference TRBV9 and TRBJ2-7): DSGVTQTPKHLITATGQRVTLRCSPRSGDLSVYWYQQSLDQGLQFLIQYYNGEERAKGNILERFSAQQFPDLHSELNLSSLELGDSALYFCASSPISDGTTYEQYFGPGTRLTVT.